Below, 9 T cell receptor beta chains from the same sample are listed, as sequenced in a study of T cells in Graves' hyperthyroidism and ophthalmopathy. Authors of the study amplified TCR beta CDR3 regions from RNA transcripts. The HTBI primer set was used in a first-round RT-PCR of the TCR CDR3. TCRdb analysed the multiplex PCR reads with MiXCR anew, one entry per CDR3 protein. The repertoire holds over 650,000 distinct CDR3 sequences, roughly 17% seen once, with around 7.7% in the top ten. Sequences were obtained from blood. These TCRs come from a man between 18 and 29 years old with Graves' hyperthyroidism.

The V call is TRBV5-1, the J call TRBJ2-1, with a tentative D call TRBD1 (7 bases). The CDR3 extends over 16 amino acids. The germline V gene has CDR1 SGHRS and CDR2 YFSETQ. V lost 8 bases to trimming and J lost 7 bases, with 25 bases between them. The CDR3 DNA reads TGCGCCAGTAAAGCTAGACAGGGAGGACTTTTAAATGAGCAGTTCTTC. This encodes CASKARQGGLLNEQFF.

Ten or more counts support this clonotype. The rearrangement links TRBV28 to TRBJ2-1, with D possibly matching TRBD2 (8 bases). CDR1 MDHEN and CDR2 SYDVKM come from the germline V gene. V was pared by 5 bases and J by 4 bases, with 24 bases between. This CDR3 spans 18 amino acids. CDR3 residues: CASSASGGARGGYNEQFF. CDR3 bases: TGTGCCAGCAGTGCCTCGGGGGGGGCCAGGGGGGGTTACAATGAGCAGTTCTTC.

This clonotype was counted ten times or more. The chain joins TRBV29-1 to TRBJ1-1, with 7 nucleotides matching TRBD1. The trim removed 1 base at V and 3 bases at J, leaving 5 bases unmatched. The CDR3 length is 14 residues. CDR1 SQVTM and CDR2 ANQGSEA come from the germline V gene. The DNA for the CDR3 is TGCAGCGTTGAAGGACAGGGACGAGACACTGAAGCTTTCTTT. Residues: CSVEGQGRDTEAFF.

This clonotype occurred a few times. V gene TRBV7-3 combines with J gene TRBJ1-4, with 11 bases identical to TRBD1. Germline V gene data show CDR1 as SGHTA and CDR2 as FQGTGA. The CDR3 is 16 amino acids. After removal of 0 bases from V and 5 bases from J, the junction contained 2 bases not matched to a gene. CDR3 amino acids: CASSLTGTGGNEKLFF. As DNA, the CDR3 is TGTGCCAGCAGCTTAACGGGGACAGGGGGGAATGAAAAACTGTTTTTT.

This clonotype was observed a few times. The chain employs TRBV20-1 and TRBJ2-1; 9 bases are shared with TRBD2. The CDR3 totals 13 residues. Germline values: CDR1 DFQATT, CDR2 SNEGSKA (reference sequence). V gave up 7 bases and J gave up 7 bases; unmatched junction bases: 8. The CDR3 here is CSGLAGVGNEQFF. In DNA, the CDR3 is TGCAGTGGGTTAGCGGGAGTAGGGAATGAGCAGTTCTTC.

Ten or more counts support this clonotype. The chain employs TRBV30 and TRBJ2-5; D call uncertain. The length of the CDR3 is 14 residues. Germline V gives CDR1 GTSNPN, CDR2 SVGIG (reference sequence). V was shortened by 2 bases and J by 5 bases, with 15 bases between the two germline ends. In DNA, the CDR3 is TGTGCCTGGAGTTATAGCTCAAATGGGGAGACCCAGTACTTC. It is translated as CAWSYSSNGETQYF.

This clonotype occurred a few times. J is TRBJ2-2 and V is TRBV25-1; the D call may be TRBD1 or TRBD2 (6 bases each). In germline, CDR1 is MGHDK, CDR2 SYGVNS. This CDR3 has 16 amino acids. The germline V and J ends were trimmed by 3 bases and 3 bases, with 14 bases remaining between them. The CDR3 loop reads CASSDQQGLYTGELFF. CDR3 in DNA: TGTGCCAGCAGTGACCAACAGGGACTTTACACCGGGGAGCTGTTTTTT.

This clonotype was seen only a few times. The chain is built from TRBV5-5 and TRBJ2-5; TRBD1 aligns across 9 bases. This CDR3 spans 16 amino acids. Trimming at V came to 9 bases and at J to 5 bases, leaving 17 bases not matched to a gene. Germline V gives CDR1 SGHKS, CDR2 YYEKEE (reference sequence). CDR3 protein: CATGRTGADAGETQYF. The CDR3 coding sequence is TGTGCCACCGGGAGGACAGGGGCCGACGCGGGGGAGACCCAGTACTTC.

In its sample, this clonotype was seen a few times. CDR3 sequence: CASRHRVGDKSEAFF. The CDR3, as DNA: TGTGCCAGCAGGCACAGGGTAGGCGACAAGTCTGAAGCTTTCTTT. This sequence joins TRBV6-2 or TRBV6-3 and TRBJ1-1, with D perhaps TRBD1 (6 bases). The CDR3 extends over 15 amino acids. V shed 6 bases and J shed 6 bases, with 20 bases lying between them. Germline values: CDR1 MNHEY, CDR2 SVGEGT.